The source of this T cell receptor (beta chain) is a study of blood T cell repertoires in COVID-19. About the research overall: T cells, B-cell-depleted T cells, or PBMCs provided the cDNA or gDNA that served as material.

In the original workflow: It was from reference gene primer amplification that nucleated cell counts were estimated. Assay used: immunoSEQ multiplex PCR; TCRdb lists only in-frame clones, some missing. D and trimming come from the DNA, and the V and J calls and clone size come from that table. Of about 200,000 clones in the sample, around 84% were seen once. V dropped 2 bases and J dropped 0 bases, with 12 bases sitting between them. CDR3 length: 15 amino acids. CDR1 and CDR2 from the germline V gene are SGHNT and YYREEE (reference sequence). The sequencing sample was made of peripheral blood. This TCR was recovered from a woman of 80 years or more with acute or convalescent COVID-19. The chain uses TRBV5-4 and TRBJ2-7; the D gene is possibly TRBD2 (6 bases). CDR3 DNA: TGTGCCAGCAGCTTAGCGGGTCTTAACTCCTACGAGCAGTACTTC. Translating gives CASSLAGLNSYEQYF.